A single sample gave rise to the 28 T cell receptor beta chains below, sequenced in a study of blood T cell repertoires in COVID-19. Clones were read by immunoSEQ multiplex PCR, and TCRdb kept only the in-frame ones, dropping some. This sample carries just over 300,000 clones, more than 75% of them seen once, and the ten largest clones take over 3.5%. Sample: PBMCs or T cells enriched from blood (not recorded which). The source is a man aged 25 to 40 who had recovered from COVID-19.

The J gene is TRBJ1-6, the V gene TRBV4-1; 7 bases align to TRBD1. CDR3 length: 15 amino acids. J gave up 10 bases and V 0 bases, and 6 bases lay outside the gene matches. Germline-derived CDR1 and CDR2 are MGHRA and YSYEKL. The CDR3 reads CASSQDAAGGSPLHF. For the CDR3, the DNA is TGCGCCAGCAGCCAAGATGCAGCAGGGGGATCACCCCTCCACTTT.

The CDR3 sequence is CSVGSGRGYEQYF. The CDR3 coding sequence is TGCAGCGTTGGATCCGGAAGGGGCTACGAGCAGTACTTC. This rearrangement joins TRBV29-1 to TRBJ2-7; maybe TRBD1 (5 bases). CDR1 SQVTM and CDR2 ANQGSEA come from the germline V gene. There are 13 residues in the CDR3. Trimming stripped 4 bases from V and 3 bases from J, with 13 bases between.

V and J are TRBV28 and TRBJ2-7, with D perhaps TRBD2 (5 bases). Germline values: CDR1 MDHEN, CDR2 SYDVKM. Trimming left V 3 bases short and J 0 bases short, with 12 bases between. The CDR3 consists of 15 residues. This chain's CDR3 is CASSFLDSVSYEQYF. DNA for the CDR3: TGTGCCAGCAGTTTTTTGGACTCCGTCTCCTACGAGCAGTACTTC.

The genes are TRBV5-6 and TRBJ2-1; tentative D call: TRBD2 (5 bases). V shed 4 bases and J shed 6 bases, with 17 bases lying between them. This CDR3 comprises 15 residues. Germline V gives CDR1 SGHDT, CDR2 YYEEEE. CDR3 DNA: TGTGCCAGCAGCCCGCCCACCCGAGGGCCCAATGAGCAGTTCTTC. This codes for CASSPPTRGPNEQFF.

This chain connects TRBV12-3 or TRBV12-4 to TRBJ1-2; unclear D gene. The CDR3 covers 11 residues. Trimming removed 5 bases at V and 3 bases at J, with 4 bases between. The CDR3 region is CASSQDYGYTF. The CDR3 DNA reads TGTGCCAGCAGTCAGGACTATGGCTACACCTTC.

The rearrangement uses TRBV18 and TRBJ1-1; maybe TRBD1 (6 bases). V was clipped by 2 bases and J by 5 bases, with 12 bases between them. The CDR3 is 14 residues long. Germline V gene data show CDR1 as KGHSH and CDR2 as LQKENI. The CDR3 region has the DNA TGTGCCAGCTCACCAAACAGGGATACAACTGAAGCTTTCTTT. Residues: CASSPNRDTTEAFF.

The chain joins TRBV7-8 to TRBJ2-6, with D possibly TRBD1 on 5 matching bases. V lost 5 bases to trimming and J lost 6 bases, with 29 bases between them. CDR1 is SGHVS, CDR2 FQNEAQ, per germline. The CDR3 runs 20 residues. The CDR3: CASSPWRVVRALSSANVLTF. The CDR3 coding sequence is TGTGCCAGCAGCCCCTGGCGTGTCGTCAGGGCCCTAAGTTCGGCCAACGTCCTGACTTTC.

J is TRBJ2-7 and V is TRBV30; 7 positions match TRBD2. The CDR3 is made up of 15 amino acids. Trimming removed 3 bases from V and 5 bases from J; junction bases left unmatched: 13. CDR1 is GTSNPN, CDR2 SVGIG, per germline (reference sequence). The CDR3: CAWSPGEGLEDEQYF. The CDR3 DNA follows: TGTGCCTGGAGCCCCGGGGAGGGGCTTGAAGACGAGCAGTACTTC.

The V and J genes are TRBV14 and TRBJ1-1; D gene ambiguous. The V end was cut by 0 bases, the J end by 1 base, with 3 bases between. Germline V gives CDR1 SGHDN, CDR2 FVKESK. The CDR3 has 13 residues. CDR3 nucleotide sequence: TGTGCCAGCAGCCAAGACAGGAACACTGAAGCTTTCTTT. This codes for CASSQDRNTEAFF.

Worth noting for this clone: A read error is likely, as this CDR3 ends without the conserved phenylalanine or tryptophan. The DNA is left out, because the CDR3 cannot be placed on it with certainty; the CDR3 is given as TCRdb lists it. The chain joins TRBV2 to TRBJ1-2. Both ends counted, the CDR3 spans 10 residues. Germline V gene data show CDR1 as SNHLY and CDR2 as FYNNEI. The CDR3 loop is CASSEKMRDS.

This clone is a singleton in its sample. The V call is TRBV18, the J call TRBJ1-4; 8 nucleotides match TRBD1. CDR1 and CDR2 from the germline V gene are KGHSH and LQKENI. This CDR3 spans 16 amino acids. Trimming removed 5 bases from V and 8 bases from J; junction bases left unmatched: 13. CDR3 sequence: CASSARQGSFGEKLFF. Here the CDR3 DNA reads TGTGCCAGCTCAGCTAGACAGGGGAGTTTTGGCGAAAAACTGTTTTTT.

The V call is TRBV12-3 or TRBV12-4, the J call TRBJ2-7; the D gene is possibly TRBD1 (5 bases). This CDR3 contains 11 residues. V lost 5 bases, J lost 5 bases, and 7 bases lay in between. Here the CDR3 reads CASSQGHEQYF. Written as DNA, the CDR3 is TGTGCCAGCAGTCAGGGTCACGAGCAGTACTTC.

The rearrangement links TRBV3-1 (or the pseudogene TRBV3-2) to TRBJ2-7, with 7 bases that match TRBD2. V trimming: 4 bases; J trimming: 0 bases; junction bases outside the gene matches: 12. Germline CDR1 LGHDT, CDR2 YNNKEL (reference sequence). This CDR3 contains 17 residues. CDR3 residues: CASSLQARWGGSYEQYF. In nucleotides, the CDR3 is TGTGCCAGCAGCCTCCAGGCGAGGTGGGGGGGCTCCTACGAGCAGTACTTC.

The CDR3 sequence: CASSAGSQTQYF. CDR3 nucleotides: TGTGCCAGCAGTGCAGGATCTCAGACCCAGTACTTC. The chain combines TRBV2 with TRBJ2-5; D call uncertain. The CDR3 length is 12 residues. Per the germline V gene, CDR1 is SNHLY and CDR2 is FYNNEI. Trimming shortened V by 4 bases and J by 6 bases, and 9 bases separated the two germline ends.

The chain links TRBV9 to TRBJ2-1, with D maybe TRBD2 (6 bases). Germline V gene lookup returns CDR1 SGDLS and CDR2 YYNGEE. Between the trimmed V and J ends, which lost 4 bases and 6 bases, there was a span of 14 bases. The CDR3 has 14 amino acids. Here the CDR3 reads CASSPRGGANEQFF. For the CDR3, the DNA is TGTGCCAGCAGCCCTCGGGGCGGGGCCAATGAGCAGTTCTTC.

CDR3 nucleotide sequence: TGTGCCAGTAGTATCACGGCTGGTCCGGCGGCCCAGTACTTC. It translates to CASSITAGPAAQYF. The chain carries TRBV19 and TRBJ2-5; no firm D call. Germline assignment: CDR1 LNHDA and CDR2 SQIVND (reference sequence). V shed 3 bases and J shed 9 bases, with 17 bases lying between them. The CDR3 has 14 residues.

This clone was found once. V is TRBV14 and J is TRBJ1-4; tentatively, D is TRBD1 (6 bases). V shed 0 bases and J shed 0 bases, with 8 bases lying between them. Germline CDR1 SGHDN, CDR2 FVKESK. The CDR3 length is 16 residues. The CDR3 DNA is TGTGCCAGCAGCCAAGAGCGGACAGCAACTAATGAAAAACTGTTTTTT. It is translated as CASSQERTATNEKLFF.

The CDR3 is CASSSGGATNEKLFF. The CDR3, as DNA: TGTGCCAGCAGCTCGGGGGGGGCGACTAATGAAAAACTGTTTTTT. V gene TRBV28 combines with J gene TRBJ1-4; tentatively, D is TRBD1 (6 bases). Germline CDR1 MDHEN, CDR2 SYDVKM. V gave up 6 bases and J gave up 2 bases, with 13 bases separating them. The CDR3 loop spans 15 amino acids. The full variable domain, rest sourced from reference TRBV28 and TRBJ1-4, is DVKVTQSSRYLVKRTGEKVFLECVQDMDHENMFWYRQDPGLGLRLIYFSYDVKMKEKGDIPEGYSVSREKKERFSLILESASTNQTSMYLCASSSGGATNEKLFFGSGTQLSVL.

The sample holds one count of this clone. The CDR3 DNA reads TGCGCCAGCAGCACCACAGGGGATGGCACTGAAGCTTTCTTT. It yields the protein CASSTTGDGTEAFF. The chain couples TRBV5-1 to TRBJ1-1; TRBD1 matches at 7 bases. V trimming: 4 bases; J trimming: 4 bases; junction bases outside the gene matches: 7. The CDR3 covers 14 residues. Germline V gives CDR1 SGHRS, CDR2 YFSETQ.

The chain carries TRBV4-1 and TRBJ2-7; TRBD1 might be the D (5 bases). The ends were cut back, 0 bases at V and 2 bases at J, with 8 bases in the middle. The CDR3 covers 14 residues. In germline, CDR1 is MGHRA, CDR2 YSYEKL. The CDR3 region has the DNA TGCGCCAGCAGCCAAGAAGCCAGGGCCTACGAGCAGTACTTC. This codes for CASSQEARAYEQYF.

This clone was seen a single time. The rearrangement uses TRBV15 and TRBJ2-1; 8 bases align to TRBD1. In germline, CDR1 is LNHNV, CDR2 YYDKDF (reference sequence). CDR3 size: 15 residues. The junction had 14 bases not matched to a gene; V was cut back by 5 bases and J by 11 bases. The CDR3 DNA sequence: TGTGCCACCAGCGGCGGGACAGGCCTTTGGATGAAGCAGTTCTTC. Amino acid sequence: CATSGGTGLWMKQFF.

The chain couples TRBV7-9 to TRBJ2-1, with 9 bases matching TRBD2. Germline V gene data show CDR1 as SEHNR and CDR2 as FQNEAQ (reference sequence). The CDR3 extends over 15 amino acids. J lost 8 bases, V lost 5 bases, and 10 bases had no gene match. CDR3 region: CASSLLRGGVDEQFF. The CDR3 DNA is TGTGCCAGCAGCCTTTTGCGGGGGGGCGTGGATGAGCAGTTCTTC.

The chain carries TRBV18 and TRBJ2-7; 10 bases are a match to TRBD1. V trimming: 3 bases; J trimming: 1 base; junction bases outside the gene matches: 6. The CDR3 loop spans 16 amino acids. CDR1 and CDR2 (germline): KGHSH, LQKENI. DNA for the CDR3: TGTGCCAGCTCACCCGGTGGGACAGGGGCGTCCTACGAGCAGTACTTC. As protein: CASSPGGTGASYEQYF.

This chain uses TRBV27 with TRBJ2-2, with 7 bases matching TRBD2. CDR1 and CDR2 from the germline V gene are MNHEY and SMNVEV (reference sequence). The CDR3 is 16 residues long. With 5 bases clipped from V and 0 bases from J, the junction kept 6 bases outside the gene matches. CDR3 residues: CASSRPGGANTGELFF. The CDR3 nucleotides read TGTGCCAGCAGTCGGCCTGGGGGGGCGAACACCGGGGAGCTGTTTTTT.

The gene calls are TRBV3-1 (or the pseudogene TRBV3-2) and TRBJ2-5, with a tentative D call TRBD2 (6 bases). The V and J ends lost 0 bases and 7 bases respectively, with 15 bases between them. This CDR3 region has 15 residues. From germline, CDR1 is LGHDT and CDR2 YNNKEL (reference sequence). CDR3 bases: TGTGCCAGCAGCCAAGATGCGGGATTGCGGTGGACCCAGTACTTC. It encodes CASSQDAGLRWTQYF.

This clone has just one count. J is TRBJ2-1 and V is TRBV19; 9 positions match TRBD2. Germline assignment: CDR1 LNHDA and CDR2 SQIVND (reference sequence). Losses at the gene ends were 3 bases for V and 0 bases for J; bases not matched to a gene: 9. CDR3 length: 18 amino acids. This CDR3 reads CASSIPPGLATSYNEQFF. The CDR3 coding sequence is TGTGCCAGTAGTATCCCCCCGGGACTAGCAACCTCCTACAATGAGCAGTTCTTC. The whole variable domain, remainder taken from reference TRBV19 and TRBJ2-1, is DGGITQSPKYLFRKEGQNVTLSCEQNLNHDAMYWYRQDPGQGLRLIYYSQIVNDFQKGDIAEGYSVSREKKESFPLTVTSAQKNPTAFYLCASSIPPGLATSYNEQFFGPGTRLTVL.

The chain combines TRBV20-1 with TRBJ2-7; D may be TRBD1 (5 bases). CDR1 and CDR2 (germline): DFQATT, SNEGSKA (reference sequence). CDR3 size: 14 residues. Trimming left V 3 bases short and J 3 bases short, with 15 bases between. CDR3 sequence: CSASEQALIYEQYF. The CDR3 DNA follows: TGCAGTGCTAGTGAACAGGCGCTTATCTACGAGCAGTACTTC.

CDR3 nucleotides: TGTGCCACCAGCAGAGATAACTCGGATGAGCAGTTCTTC. Its protein is CATSRDNSDEQFF. This chain uses TRBV15 with TRBJ2-1; D is undetermined. The CDR3 has 13 amino acids. V gave up 0 bases and J gave up 8 bases, with 8 bases separating them. Germline V gene sequence: CDR1 LNHNV, CDR2 YYDKDF (reference sequence).